This TCR beta chain is from a study of blood T cells in healthy people across ages. Regarding the study as a whole: Roughly linear age-related decline in beta diversity appeared, significant by age around 36.

For the second PCR, which ran for roughly 6 to 12 cycles, a sample-barcoded 5' primer and a J-beta primer mix were used. TCRdb reprocessed the 5' RACE reads with MiXCR, giving one entry per CDR3 protein. The data show roughly 1.7 million distinct CDR3 sequences, almost 35% seen once. The V end was cut by 6 bases, the J end by 2 bases, with 11 bases between. This CDR3 contains 15 residues. Per the germline V gene, CDR1 is KGHSH and CDR2 is LQKENI. On this clonotype itself: As yet, its antigen is unknown.

Each sample gave at least 7 million isolated PBMCs. This receptor was taken from a woman in her thirties in good health. The genes are TRBV18 and TRBJ1-6, with D hard to call. The sample comprised blood. CDR3 loop: CASSTLGAYNSPLHF. CDR3 bases: TGTGCCAGCTCCACGCTCGGCGCCTATAATTCACCCCTCCACTTT.